The entry below gives a single T cell receptor beta chain sequence along with its context. The entry originates in a study of technical replicates of blood from a handful of donors. Sequenced by immunoSEQ multiplex PCR; TCRdb stores in-frame clones only, minus some. The data show over 90,000 clones, with about 96% seen just once and 0.36% held by the top ten. V lost 10 bases and J lost 4, with 23 bases in between. The CDR3 sequence is 15 residues long. Germline V gene lookup returns CDR1 SGHNT and CDR2 YYREEE (reference sequence). V is TRBV5-4 and J is TRBJ1-2; D call uncertain. This receptor was identified in a human donor in good health. The sequencing sample was made of T cells isolated from PBMCs. The CDR3 sequence: CAVTHPVSPSYGYTF. CDR3 sequence (DNA): TGTGCCGTTACACACCCTGTCTCACCTAGCTATGGCTACACCTTC.